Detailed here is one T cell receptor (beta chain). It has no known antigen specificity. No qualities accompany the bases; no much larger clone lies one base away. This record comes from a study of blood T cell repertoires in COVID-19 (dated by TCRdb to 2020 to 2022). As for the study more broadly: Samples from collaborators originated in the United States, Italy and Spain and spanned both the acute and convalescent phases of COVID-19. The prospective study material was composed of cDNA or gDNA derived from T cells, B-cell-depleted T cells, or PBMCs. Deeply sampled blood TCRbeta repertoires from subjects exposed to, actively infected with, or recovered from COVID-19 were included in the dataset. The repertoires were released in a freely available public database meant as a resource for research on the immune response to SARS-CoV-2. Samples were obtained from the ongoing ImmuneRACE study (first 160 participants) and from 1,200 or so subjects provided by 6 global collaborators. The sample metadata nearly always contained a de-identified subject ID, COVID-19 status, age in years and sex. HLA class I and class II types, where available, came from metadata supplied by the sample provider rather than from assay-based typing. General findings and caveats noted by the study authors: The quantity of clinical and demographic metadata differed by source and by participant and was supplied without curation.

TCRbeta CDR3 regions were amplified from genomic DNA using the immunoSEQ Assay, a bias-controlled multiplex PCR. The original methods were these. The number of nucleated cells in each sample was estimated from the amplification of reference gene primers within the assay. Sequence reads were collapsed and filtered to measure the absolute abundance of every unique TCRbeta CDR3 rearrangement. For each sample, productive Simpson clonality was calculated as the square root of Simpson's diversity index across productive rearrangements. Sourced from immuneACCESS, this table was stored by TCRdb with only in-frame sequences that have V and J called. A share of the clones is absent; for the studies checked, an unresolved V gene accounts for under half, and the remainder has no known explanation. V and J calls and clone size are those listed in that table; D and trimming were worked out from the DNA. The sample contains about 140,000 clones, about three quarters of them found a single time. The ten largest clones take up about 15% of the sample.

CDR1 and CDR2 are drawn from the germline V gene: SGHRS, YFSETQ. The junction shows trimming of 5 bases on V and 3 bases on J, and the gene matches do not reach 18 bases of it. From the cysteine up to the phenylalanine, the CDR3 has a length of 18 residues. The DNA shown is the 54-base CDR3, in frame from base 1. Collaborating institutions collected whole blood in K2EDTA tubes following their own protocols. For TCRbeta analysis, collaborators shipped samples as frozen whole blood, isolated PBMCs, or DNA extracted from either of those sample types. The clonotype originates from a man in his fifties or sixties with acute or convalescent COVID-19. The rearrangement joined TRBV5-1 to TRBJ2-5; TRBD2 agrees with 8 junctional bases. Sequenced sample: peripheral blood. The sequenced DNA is TGCGCCAGCAGGGCGATTATTCTAGAGCGGGGGATAAAAGAGACCCAGTACTTC. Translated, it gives CASRAIILERGIKETQYF.